This T cell receptor (beta chain) stems from a study of blood T cells in healthy people across ages. Many counts were recorded for this clonotype. What it binds is not known. Study findings and constraints: Per-million-T-cell TCR beta diversity fell roughly linearly with age.

Germline V lookup: CDR1 SGHRS, CDR2 YFSETQ. V shed 4 bases and J 2 bases; nucleotides not matched to a gene: 5. This CDR3 region has 14 residues. Primers used in a second PCR of roughly 6 to 11 cycles were a sample-barcoded 5' primer and a J-beta primer mix. Carrying 12 random nucleotides, a template-switch adaptor labeled each individual cDNA molecule. TCRdb ran MiXCR on the 5' RACE reads and lists one entry per CDR3 protein. The profile shows around 800,000 distinct CDR3 sequences, roughly 25% of them singletons. These data also featured in a second study, about T cells of mothers and their children.

This chain connects TRBV5-1 to TRBJ2-5, with TRBD1 matching 7 bases. This TCR came from a boy between 10 and 17 years old in good health. The sequenced sample was blood. The DNA of the CDR3 is TGCGCCAGCAGCCCCGGGACAGCTCAAGAGACCCAGTACTTC. It specifies CASSPGTAQETQYF.